Listed here is a single TCR beta chain. The sample belongs to a study of blood T cell repertoires in COVID-19. In the authors' workflow: Amplification of reference gene primers provided the estimated nucleated cell counts. Only in-frame clones appear in the TCRdb table, and some are missing; sequencing was by immunoSEQ multiplex PCR. The V and J calls and the clone size are those of that table, but D and trimming were determined from the DNA. The repertoire includes over 30,000 clones, around nine tenths of them detected once, and 62% sits in the top ten. V was clipped by 8 bases and J by 4 bases; unmatched bases: 6. The CDR3 loop spans 13 amino acids.

The chain joins TRBV12-3 or TRBV12-4 to TRBJ1-1; 8 bases map to TRBD1. The sample consisted of peripheral blood. This clonotype was obtained from a man between 70 and 80 years old with acute or convalescent COVID-19. The CDR3 nucleotides are TGTGCCAGCCAAAATACAGGGGGCACTGAAGCTTTCTTT. Protein: CASQNTGGTEAFF.